Below, 15 T cell receptor beta chains from the same sample are listed, as sequenced in a study of T cell responses to AZD1222 COVID-19 vaccine. Profiled with immunoSEQ multiplex PCR; TCRdb holds only in-frame clones, not every one. Of over 20,000 clones in the sample, around 90% were seen once. The specimen was peripheral blood, collected 28 days after the second AZD1222 dose. These receptor sequences come from an adult who received the AZD1222 COVID-19 vaccine.

The J gene is TRBJ1-4, the V gene TRBV3-1 (or the pseudogene TRBV3-2); D gene uncertain. This CDR3 contains 13 residues. Germline CDR1 LGHDT, CDR2 YNNKEL (reference sequence). Trimming took 2 bases from V and 2 from J, leaving 3 bases between them. The CDR3 DNA reads TGTGCCAGCAGCCAACGTACTAATGAAAAACTGTTTTTT. It encodes CASSQRTNEKLFF.

The genes are TRBV5-5 and TRBJ2-7, with TRBD1 as a possible D gene (7 bases). Deletions cut 1 base from V and 4 bases from J, with 12 bases between. Per the germline V gene, CDR1 is SGHKS and CDR2 is YYEKEE (reference sequence). This CDR3 spans 14 amino acids. The CDR3 protein is CASSLQGGPYEQYF. The CDR3 DNA is TGTGCCAGCAGCTTGCAGGGGGGACCATACGAGCAGTACTTC. The full variable domain, its missing parts supplied by reference TRBV5-5 and TRBJ2-7, is DAGVTQSPTHLIKTRGQQVTLRCSPISGHKSVSWYQQVLGQGPQFIFQYYEKEERGRGNFPDRFSARQFPNYSSELNVNALLLGDSALYLCASSLQGGPYEQYFGPGTRLTVT.

V usage is TRBV28 and J usage is TRBJ2-3, with D unclear. This CDR3 comprises 17 residues. Germline CDR1 reads MDHEN; CDR2 reads SYDVKM. V dropped 10 bases and J dropped 3 bases, with 26 bases sitting between them. CDR3 in amino acids: CATHSAGSRDLTDTQYF. The CDR3 region has the DNA TGTGCCACACATTCCGCAGGATCAAGGGATTTAACAGATACGCAGTATTTT.

This chain joins TRBV9 and TRBJ2-3; D remains ambiguous. V lost 4 bases and J 4 bases, leaving 7 bases between the germline ends. Looked up from germline, CDR1 is SGDLS and CDR2 is YYNGEE. The length of the CDR3 is 12 residues. CDR3 residues: CASSLNADTQYF. Here the CDR3 DNA reads TGTGCCAGCAGCTTGAACGCAGATACGCAGTATTTT.

The gene calls are TRBV3-1 (or the pseudogene TRBV3-2) and TRBJ1-5; D gene uncertain. V was clipped by 1 base and J by 1 base, with 8 bases between them. Germline V CDR1 and CDR2: LGHDT, YNNKEL (reference sequence). This CDR3 has 15 residues. In DNA, the CDR3 is TGTGCCAGCAGCCAAGTTCCGGGCAGCAATCAGCCCCAGCATTTT. As protein: CASSQVPGSNQPQHF.

The chain links TRBV5-1 to TRBJ1-6, with D unresolved. The CDR3 runs 13 residues. Trimming took 0 bases from V and 10 from J, leaving 8 bases between them. The germline CDR1 and CDR2 sequences are SGHRS and YFSETQ. The CDR3 DNA follows: TGCGCCAGCAGCTTGGCGGGCCGATCACCCCTCCACTTT. Amino acids: CASSLAGRSPLHF.

This sequence joins TRBV9 and TRBJ2-1; no clear D. V was trimmed by 7 bases and J by 3 bases, leaving 14 bases between them. Germline assignment: CDR1 SGDLS and CDR2 YYNGEE. The CDR3 loop spans 14 amino acids. Written as DNA, the CDR3 is TGTGCCAGCCAGACTCACCCCGGCTACAATGAGCAGTTCTTC. This sequence encodes CASQTHPGYNEQFF.

This clone was found a few times. The rearrangement uses TRBV11-3 and TRBJ2-5; 15 bases map to TRBD2. The junction had 2 bases not matched to a gene; V was cut back by 1 base and J by 2 bases. The CDR3 consists of 17 residues. The germline CDR1 and CDR2 sequences are SGHNT and YENEEA. This CDR3 is CASSLGGTSGRQETQYF. The CDR3 nucleotides are TGTGCCAGCAGCTTAGGAGGGACTAGCGGGAGGCAAGAGACCCAGTACTTC. The full variable domain, completed using reference TRBV11-3 and TRBJ2-5, is EAGVVQSPRYKIIEKKQPVAFWCNPISGHNTLYWYLQNLGQGPELLIRYENEEAVDDSQLPKDRFSAERLKGVDSTLKIQPAELGDSAVYLCASSLGGTSGRQETQYFGPGTRLLVL.

The CDR3 DNA reads as TGTGCCAGCAGTTTACCGGGGGGCCACTACGAGCAGTACTTC. It specifies CASSLPGGHYEQYF. The chain has TRBV27 and TRBJ2-7; TRBD2 might be the D (7 bases). Trimming stripped 2 bases from V and 3 bases from J, with 11 bases between. CDR1 and CDR2 from the germline V gene are MNHEY and SMNVEV (reference sequence). CDR3 length: 14 amino acids.

This sequence joins TRBV6-5 and TRBJ2-1, with 10 bases aligning to TRBD2. CDR1 is MNHEY, CDR2 SVGAGI, per germline. This CDR3 has 14 residues. Germline trimming cut 7 bases from V and 1 base from J; bases unmatched to any gene: 1. The CDR3 sequence is CASTSGSSYNEQFF. CDR3 bases: TGTGCCAGCACTAGCGGGAGTTCCTACAATGAGCAGTTCTTC.

The chain is built from TRBV7-2 and TRBJ2-1; D ambiguous. There are 13 residues in the CDR3. V shed 9 bases and J shed 6 bases, with 15 bases lying between them. CDR1 and CDR2 (germline): SGHTA, FQGNSA. As DNA, the CDR3 is TGTGCCAGTCGTAGAGTAGGTTCCAATGAGCAGTTCTTC. Protein product: CASRRVGSNEQFF.

This clone has just one count. The rearrangement joins TRBV9 to TRBJ1-2, with a weak D call TRBD1 (6 bases). The CDR3 is 14 residues long. V was shortened by 0 bases and J by 5 bases, with 11 bases between the two germline ends. Germline assignment: CDR1 SGDLS and CDR2 YYNGEE. CDR3 coding DNA: TGTGCCAGCAGCGTAGAGGCAGGGGATTATGGCTACACCTTC. Amino acids: CASSVEAGDYGYTF.

This clone was detected once. The rearrangement joins TRBV5-1 to TRBJ2-1; tentative D call: TRBD2 (5 bases). Germline loops: CDR1 SGHRS, CDR2 YFSETQ. The V end was cut by 4 bases, the J end by 7 bases, with 9 bases between. This CDR3 spans 12 amino acids. In DNA, the CDR3 is TGCGCCAGCAGCATAAGAGGGAATGAGCAGTTCTTC. Translating gives CASSIRGNEQFF.

The chain couples TRBV3-1 (or the pseudogene TRBV3-2) to TRBJ1-4; 9 bases map to TRBD1. The V gene's germline CDR1 is LGHDT and CDR2 YNNKEL (reference sequence). Germline trimming cut 2 bases from V and 7 bases from J; bases unmatched to any gene: 5. CDR3 length equals 15 residues. In nucleotides, the CDR3 is TGTGCCAGCAGCCAACCGGGACAGGGACTTGAAAAACTGTTTTTT. Translation gives CASSQPGQGLEKLFF.

The chain joins TRBV11-3 to TRBJ1-1; perhaps TRBD1 as D (5 bases). This CDR3 comprises 14 residues. Germline CDR1 is SGHNT and CDR2 is YENEEA. Between the trimmed V and J ends, which lost 5 bases and 1 base, there was a span of 11 bases. The CDR3 loop is CASSRAGTNTEAFF. DNA for the CDR3: TGTGCCAGCAGCCGGGCAGGGACGAACACTGAAGCTTTCTTT.